There are a few counts of the clone carrying this TCR beta chain. Antigen: not known. The CDR3 has 18 residues. The V gene end was trimmed by 1 base and the J gene end by 7 bases; junction bases not matched to a gene: 13. Germline V gene data show CDR1 as LGHNA and CDR2 as YSLEER. For TCR beta, libraries came from iRepertoire HTBI primers and Arm-PCR of CDR3 regions. In the study's own analysis: About 60 TRBV and roughly 15 TRBJ segments were identified across samples. One entry per CDR3 protein, called by TCRdb with MiXCR from the multiplex PCR reads. The V and J calls, along with clone size, are taken from TCRdb and not from the paper's own processing. The sample records about 380,000 distinct CDR3 sequences, less than 20% being singletons. Time point denoted: newly diagnosed GD, antithyroid drugs for less than 3 months. Preparation of the TCR library used RNA extracted from PBMCs. The data belong to a study of regulatory T cells in long-lasting Graves disease. Findings of the study overall: The number of shared public clonotypes was higher in persistent patients (fewer than 3,000) than new patients (roughly 970). Newly diagnosed Graves' patients exceeded persistent ones in TCR diversity. Persistent disease exhibited a predilection for TRBV28, TRBJ1-2 and TRBJ2-5.

The sequenced sample was peripheral blood mononuclear cells (PBMCs), obtained at new diagnosis, from a patient treated with antithyroid drugs. This clonotype originated in a female donor with Graves disease. The chain joins TRBV4-3 to TRBJ2-2, with TRBD2 identical over 9 bases. The CDR3 loop reads CASSQGLGREGLGGELFF. DNA for the CDR3: TGCGCCAGCAGCCAAGGACTGGGGCGGGAGGGCCTTGGCGGGGAGCTGTTTTTT.